The 9 T cell receptor beta chains presented below share a single source sample, sequenced in a study of shared clonotypes between healthy human individuals. Clones were read by immunoSEQ multiplex PCR, and TCRdb kept only the in-frame ones, dropping some. The sample has about 320,000 clones, roughly 84% seen once. Sequencing input: memory CD8+ T cells sorted from blood. Regarding subset: CD45RO+ cells pooled with CCR7-negative TemRA cells. The receptors here all came from a man younger than 35 in good health.

This chain links TRBV4-1 with TRBJ2-1, with unresolved D. V lost 3 bases to trimming and J lost 4 bases, with 13 bases between them. CDR3 length equals 15 residues. CDR1 is MGHRA and CDR2 is YSYEKL in the germline V gene. The CDR3 bases are TGCGCCAGCAGCCAGGAACGGGTATCTTACAATGAGCAGTTCTTC. Residues: CASSQERVSYNEQFF.

V and J are TRBV4-1 and TRBJ2-2; possibly TRBD2 for D (5 bases). The ends were cut back, 1 base at V and 5 bases at J, with 11 bases in the middle. CDR3 length: 15 amino acids. Germline values: CDR1 MGHRA, CDR2 YSYEKL. CDR3 sequence (DNA): TGCGCCAGCAGCCAAGTCGAGGGTCGGACCGGGGAGCTGTTTTTT. Its translation: CASSQVEGRTGELFF.

The V call is TRBV4-2, the J call TRBJ2-7, with 7 nucleotides matching TRBD1. V lost 4 bases, J lost 2 bases, and 8 bases stayed unmatched. CDR3 length equals 15 residues. Germline V CDR1 and CDR2: LGHNA, YNFKEQ. Here the CDR3 reads CASSPYRGRTYEQYF. In DNA form, the CDR3 reads TGTGCCAGCAGCCCCTACAGGGGTCGGACCTACGAGCAGTACTTC.

The rearrangement links TRBV7-8 to TRBJ1-6; tentative D call: TRBD1 (5 bases). Trimming removed 1 base at V and 9 bases at J, with 10 bases between. The CDR3 has 14 amino acids. The germline CDR1 and CDR2 sequences are SGHVS and FQNEAQ. CDR3 residues: CASSLGGFTSPLHF. The CDR3 DNA reads TGTGCCAGCAGCTTAGGGGGCTTCACTTCACCCCTCCACTTT.

The gene calls are TRBV27 and TRBJ2-7; the D gene is possibly TRBD1 (7 bases). Germline CDR1 MNHEY, CDR2 SMNVEV (reference sequence). The CDR3 is 13 amino acids. Trimming removed 8 bases from V and 3 bases from J, with 14 bases in between. The CDR3 sequence: CASGPQGGYEQYF. Here the CDR3 DNA reads TGTGCCAGCGGCCCCCAGGGGGGCTACGAGCAGTACTTC.

The chain combines TRBV13 with TRBJ2-7; 8 nucleotides match TRBD1. The trim removed 2 bases at V and 4 bases at J, leaving 10 bases unmatched. Germline loops: CDR1 PRHDT, CDR2 FYEKMQ (reference sequence). This CDR3 spans 16 amino acids. The DNA for the CDR3 is TGTGCCAGCAGCTTATCCGCACAGGGGGAGTTGTACGAGCAGTACTTC. Translated: CASSLSAQGELYEQYF.

The gene calls are TRBV11-2 and TRBJ2-1; 10 positions agree with TRBD2. In germline, CDR1 is SGHAT, CDR2 FQNNGV. CDR3 length equals 15 residues. J gave up 6 bases and V 0 bases, and 2 bases lay outside the gene matches. The CDR3 loop is CASSLDTSGINEQFF. DNA for the CDR3: TGTGCCAGCAGCTTAGACACTAGCGGGATCAATGAGCAGTTCTTC.

The rearrangement joins TRBV12-2 to TRBJ1-3. TRBV12-2 is termed a pseudogene. This CDR3 has 20 amino acids. CDR3 sequence: CASRPSSGTPLRATGNTIYF. CDR3 DNA sequence: TGTGCAAGTCGCCCATCTTCCGGGACGCCCTTGAGAGCTACTGGAAACACCATATATTTT.

The rearrangement joins TRBV5-1 to TRBJ1-2; D may be TRBD1 (6 bases). Trimming removed 1 base at V and 1 base at J, with 11 bases between. Germline-derived CDR1 and CDR2 are SGHRS and YFSETQ. The CDR3 loop spans 15 amino acids. Written as DNA, the CDR3 is TGCGCCAGCAGCTTGACAGGGAACCATAACTATGGCTACACCTTC. Translated: CASSLTGNHNYGYTF.